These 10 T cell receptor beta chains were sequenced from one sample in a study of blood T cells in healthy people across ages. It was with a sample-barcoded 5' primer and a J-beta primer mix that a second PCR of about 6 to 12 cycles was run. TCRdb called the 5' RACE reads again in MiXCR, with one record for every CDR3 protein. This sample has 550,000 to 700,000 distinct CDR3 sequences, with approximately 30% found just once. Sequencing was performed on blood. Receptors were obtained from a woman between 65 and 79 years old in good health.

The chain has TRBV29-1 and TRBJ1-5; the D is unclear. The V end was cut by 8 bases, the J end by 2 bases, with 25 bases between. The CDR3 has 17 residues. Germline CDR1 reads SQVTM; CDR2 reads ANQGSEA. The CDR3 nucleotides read TGCAGCACTGATTTGAGGGATTTCGATAGCGGCAATCAGCCCCAGCATTTT. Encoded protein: CSTDLRDFDSGNQPQHF. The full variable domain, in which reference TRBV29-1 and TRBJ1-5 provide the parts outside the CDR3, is SAVISQKPSRDICQRGTSLTIQCQVDSQVTMMFWYRQQPGQSLTLIATANQGSEATYESGFVIDKFPISRPNLTFSTLTVSNMSPEDSSIYLCSTDLRDFDSGNQPQHFGDGTRLSIL.

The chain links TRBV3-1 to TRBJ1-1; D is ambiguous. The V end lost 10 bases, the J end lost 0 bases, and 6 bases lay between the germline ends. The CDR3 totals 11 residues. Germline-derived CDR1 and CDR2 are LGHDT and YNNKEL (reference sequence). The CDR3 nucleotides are TGTGCCACCACCCTGAACACTGAAGCTTTCTTT. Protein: CATTLNTEAFF.

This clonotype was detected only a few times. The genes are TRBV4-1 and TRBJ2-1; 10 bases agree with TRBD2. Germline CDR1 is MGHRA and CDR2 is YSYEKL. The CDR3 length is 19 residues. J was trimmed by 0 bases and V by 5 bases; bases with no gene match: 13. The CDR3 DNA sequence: TGCGCCAGCAGCAAAAGGCTAGCGGGGGAGCCTTTCTCCTACAATGAGCAGTTCTTC. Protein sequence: CASSKRLAGEPFSYNEQFF.

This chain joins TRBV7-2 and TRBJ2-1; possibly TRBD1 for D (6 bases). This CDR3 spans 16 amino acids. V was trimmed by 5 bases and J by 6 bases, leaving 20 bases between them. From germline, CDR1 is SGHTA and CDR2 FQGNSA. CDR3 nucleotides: TGTGCCAGCAGCCCCGATGGTGGGGGCGTTACCAATGAGCAGTTCTTC. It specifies CASSPDGGGVTNEQFF.

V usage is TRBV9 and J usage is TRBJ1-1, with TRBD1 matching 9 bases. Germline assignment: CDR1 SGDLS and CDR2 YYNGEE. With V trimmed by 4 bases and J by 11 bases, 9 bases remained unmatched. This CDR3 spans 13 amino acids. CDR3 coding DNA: TGTGCCAGCAGCCCTGAGACAGGGGGGAGTGCTTTCTTT. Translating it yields CASSPETGGSAFF.

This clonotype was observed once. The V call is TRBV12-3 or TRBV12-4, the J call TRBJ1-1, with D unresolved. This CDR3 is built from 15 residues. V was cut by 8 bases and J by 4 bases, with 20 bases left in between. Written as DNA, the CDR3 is TGTGCCAGCGGCCCAGAGGGCCGGTTGCGCACTGAAGCTTTCTTT. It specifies CASGPEGRLRTEAFF.

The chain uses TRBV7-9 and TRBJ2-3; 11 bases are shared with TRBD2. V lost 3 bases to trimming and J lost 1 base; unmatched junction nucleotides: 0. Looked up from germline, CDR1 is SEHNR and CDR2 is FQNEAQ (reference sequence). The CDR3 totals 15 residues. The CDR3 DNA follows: TGTGCCAGCAGCTTTAGCGGGGGGGGCACAGATACGCAGTATTTT. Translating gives CASSFSGGGTDTQYF.

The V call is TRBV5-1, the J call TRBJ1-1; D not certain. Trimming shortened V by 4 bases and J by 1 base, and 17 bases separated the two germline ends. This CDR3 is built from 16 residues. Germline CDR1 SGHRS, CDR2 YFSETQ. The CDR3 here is CASSPRPWSGNTEAFF. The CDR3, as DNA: TGCGCCAGCAGCCCAAGACCGTGGTCGGGGAACACTGAAGCTTTCTTT.

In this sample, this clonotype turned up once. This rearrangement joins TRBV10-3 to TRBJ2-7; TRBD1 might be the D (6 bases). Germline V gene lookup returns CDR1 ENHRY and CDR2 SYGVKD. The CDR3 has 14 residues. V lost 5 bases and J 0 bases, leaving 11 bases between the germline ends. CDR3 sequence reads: CAISPTGSSYEQYF. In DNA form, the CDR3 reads TGTGCCATCAGTCCAACAGGGAGCTCCTACGAGCAGTACTTC.

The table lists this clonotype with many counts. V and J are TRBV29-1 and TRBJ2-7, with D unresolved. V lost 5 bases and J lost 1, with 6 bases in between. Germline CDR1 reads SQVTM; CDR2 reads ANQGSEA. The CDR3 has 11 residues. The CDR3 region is CSVRVSYEQYF. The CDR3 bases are TGCAGCGTTCGAGTGTCCTACGAGCAGTACTTC.